Below are 13 T cell receptor beta chains sequenced from a single sample in a study of identical twins. TCRdb reprocessed the 5' RACE reads via MiXCR and lists one record per CDR3 protein. The sample includes some 320,000 distinct CDR3 sequences, 12% of them seen just once. This same sample was also taken into another study, of yellow fever vaccine responses in identical twins.

Material for sequencing was CD8+ T cells sorted from blood. These receptors were obtained from a woman under 30 in good health.

The J gene is TRBJ2-3, the V gene TRBV6-1; 7 bases line up with TRBD2. CDR1 is MNHNS and CDR2 is SASEGT in the germline V gene. V was clipped by 6 bases and J by 2 bases; unmatched bases: 11. The CDR3 totals 16 residues. The CDR3 DNA reads as TGTGCCAGCAGCCAGCTGAGGGGAGGGGTCACAGATACGCAGTATTTT. This sequence encodes CASSQLRGGVTDTQYF.

This sequence joins TRBV5-1 and TRBJ2-1, with D possibly being TRBD1 (6 bases). This CDR3 is built from 16 residues. V shed 4 bases and J shed 2 bases, with 16 bases lying between them. Germline V gene data show CDR1 as SGHRS and CDR2 as YFSETQ. CDR3: CASSDWDNWAYNEQFF. In nucleotides, the CDR3 is TGCGCCAGCAGCGACTGGGACAACTGGGCCTACAATGAGCAGTTCTTC.

This clonotype showed up just a few times. This sequence joins TRBV4-1 and TRBJ2-1; no clear D gene. The CDR3 is made up of 13 amino acids. Germline V gives CDR1 MGHRA, CDR2 YSYEKL. V lost 4 bases and J lost 7, with 11 bases in between. The CDR3 nucleotides read TGCGCCAGCAGCCGATCAGTTCGGAATGAGCAGTTCTTC. Its protein product is CASSRSVRNEQFF.

The CDR3 sequence: CASSQDAGQGGTGELFF. The CDR3 region has the DNA TGCGCCAGCAGCCAAGATGCGGGACAGGGCGGAACCGGGGAGCTGTTTTTT. J is TRBJ2-2 and V is TRBV4-1, with TRBD1 matching over 9 bases. The V segment lost 0 bases and the J segment 5 bases; nucleotides outside the gene matches: 7. Germline CDR1 MGHRA, CDR2 YSYEKL. The CDR3 is made up of 17 amino acids.

V gene TRBV20-1 combines with J gene TRBJ2-7; tentatively, D is TRBD1 (5 bases). Germline V gene sequence: CDR1 DFQATT, CDR2 SNEGSKA (reference sequence). The V end lost 3 bases, the J end lost 5 bases, and 14 bases lay between the germline ends. The length of the CDR3 is 13 residues. CDR3 protein: CSARPLGAHEQYF. CDR3 DNA sequence: TGCAGTGCTAGGCCTTTAGGGGCCCACGAGCAGTACTTC.

V is TRBV7-6 and J is TRBJ2-1; 7 positions match TRBD2. This CDR3 comprises 13 residues. Germline CDR1 is SGHVS and CDR2 is FNYEAQ. The J segment lost 7 bases and the V segment lost 5 bases, leaving 5 bases of the junction unmatched. The CDR3 nucleotides read TGTGCCAGCAGCCCCCGGGGGGAGAATGAGCAGTTCTTC. Its protein product is CASSPRGENEQFF. The full variable domain, in which reference TRBV7-6 and TRBJ2-1 provide the parts outside the CDR3, is GAGVSQSPRYKVTKRGQDVALRCDPISGHVSLYWYRQALGQGPEFLTYFNYEAQQDKSGLPNDRFSAERPEGSISTLTIQRTEQRDSAMYRCASSPRGENEQFFGPGTRLTVL.

This clonotype was seen many times. This rearrangement joins TRBV20-1 to TRBJ2-1; TRBD2 matches 9 bases. CDR1 is DFQATT and CDR2 is SNEGSKA in the germline V gene (reference sequence). Trimming took 3 bases from V and 4 from J; bases not matched to a gene: 7. The length of the CDR3 is 15 residues. The CDR3 sequence is CSASDLAGTYNEQFF. CDR3 in DNA: TGCAGTGCTAGTGATCTAGCGGGAACTTACAATGAGCAGTTCTTC.

The genes are TRBV2 and TRBJ1-2; possibly TRBD1 for D (5 bases). Germline assignment: CDR1 SNHLY and CDR2 FYNNEI. The CDR3 consists of 13 residues. V was shortened by 4 bases and J by 5 bases, with 11 bases between the two germline ends. CDR3 coding DNA: TGTGCCAGCAGTGGGGGGACGGAATATGGCTACACCTTC. Translated: CASSGGTEYGYTF.

This clonotype has a handful of counts. V gene TRBV11-2 combines with J gene TRBJ2-3, with D maybe TRBD1 (5 bases). CDR1 is SGHAT and CDR2 is FQNNGV in the germline V gene. The length of the CDR3 is 15 residues. The V gene lost 6 bases and the J gene lost 2 bases, with 15 bases spanning the gap. The CDR3 reads CASSPRGGVTDTQYF. The CDR3 DNA reads TGTGCCAGCAGTCCTAGGGGTGGAGTCACAGATACGCAGTATTTT.

This chain uses TRBV3-1 with TRBJ2-3; the match to TRBD2 covers 7 bases. The J segment lost 6 bases and the V segment lost 0 bases, leaving 15 bases of the junction unmatched. This CDR3 comprises 18 residues. From germline, CDR1 is LGHDT and CDR2 YNNKEL (reference sequence). CDR3 sequence (DNA): TGTGCCAGCAGCCAAGATCTTCGACCCTTCTCCGGGGGGGATACGCAGTATTTT. Encoded protein: CASSQDLRPFSGGDTQYF.

In DNA form, the CDR3 reads TGCAGCGTTGCAAGGACTAGCGGTGTCAATGAGCAGTTCTTC. This gives the protein CSVARTSGVNEQFF. This chain joins TRBV29-1 and TRBJ2-1; 10 bases agree with TRBD2. V trimming: 4 bases; J trimming: 6 bases; junction bases outside the gene matches: 6. The CDR3 sequence is 14 residues long. Germline loops: CDR1 SQVTM, CDR2 ANQGSEA.

The genes are TRBV10-1 and TRBJ2-3; tentative D call: TRBD2 (5 bases). The V end was cut by 1 base, the J end by 5 bases, with 10 bases between. This CDR3 comprises 14 residues. Germline CDR1 and CDR2: WNHNN and SYGVQD (reference sequence). This CDR3 reads CASSEWLAVDTQYF. The CDR3 DNA is TGCGCCAGCAGTGAGTGGCTAGCCGTAGATACGCAGTATTTT.

V gene TRBV4-1 combines with J gene TRBJ2-3, with D unclear. The length of the CDR3 is 15 residues. V lost 0 bases to trimming and J lost 1 base, with 8 bases between them. Germline CDR1 reads MGHRA; CDR2 reads YSYEKL. The DNA of the CDR3 is TGCGCCAGCAGCCAAGAAGTAGGAGGCACAGATACGCAGTATTTT. As protein: CASSQEVGGTDTQYF.